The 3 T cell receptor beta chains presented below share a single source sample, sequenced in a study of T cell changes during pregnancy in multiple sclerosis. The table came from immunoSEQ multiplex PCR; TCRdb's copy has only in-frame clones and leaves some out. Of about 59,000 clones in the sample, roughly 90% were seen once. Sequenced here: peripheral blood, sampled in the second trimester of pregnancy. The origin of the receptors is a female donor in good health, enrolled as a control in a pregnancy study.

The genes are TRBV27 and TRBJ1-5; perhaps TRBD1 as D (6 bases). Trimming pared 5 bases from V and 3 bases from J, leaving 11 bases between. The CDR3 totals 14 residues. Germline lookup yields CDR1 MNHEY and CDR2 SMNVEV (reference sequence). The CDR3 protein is CASSPDSFNQPQHF. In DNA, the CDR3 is TGTGCCAGCAGTCCGGACAGTTTCAATCAGCCCCAGCATTTT.

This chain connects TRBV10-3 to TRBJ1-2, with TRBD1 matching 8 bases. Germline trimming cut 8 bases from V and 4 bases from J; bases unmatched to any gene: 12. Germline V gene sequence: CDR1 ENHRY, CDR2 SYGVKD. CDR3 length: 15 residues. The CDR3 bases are TGTGCCATCGGTTTACAGGGGGGAACTACCTATGGCTACACCTTC. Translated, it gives CAIGLQGGTTYGYTF.

Here the CDR3 DNA reads TGTGCCAGCAGCCCCGAAGGGGGCCCTGAAGCTTTCTTT. This sequence encodes CASSPEGGPEAFF. This rearrangement joins TRBV7-3 to TRBJ1-1; 7 bases align to TRBD1. After removal of 5 bases from V and 6 bases from J, the junction contained 6 bases not matched to a gene. The V gene's germline CDR1 is SGHTA and CDR2 FQGTGA. The CDR3 contains 13 residues.